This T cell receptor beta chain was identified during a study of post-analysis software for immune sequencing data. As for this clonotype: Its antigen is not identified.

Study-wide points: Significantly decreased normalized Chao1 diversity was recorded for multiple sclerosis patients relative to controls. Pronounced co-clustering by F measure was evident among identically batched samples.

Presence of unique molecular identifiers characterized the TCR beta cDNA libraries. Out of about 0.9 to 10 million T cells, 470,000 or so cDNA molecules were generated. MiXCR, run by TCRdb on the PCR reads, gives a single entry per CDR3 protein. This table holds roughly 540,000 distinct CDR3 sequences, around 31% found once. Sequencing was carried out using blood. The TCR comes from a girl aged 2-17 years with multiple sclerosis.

The CDR3 spells CASSTYGANYEQYF. The CDR3 DNA reads as TGTGCCAGCAGCACCTACGGGGCCAACTACGAGCAGTACTTC. The chain combines TRBV27 with TRBJ2-4; TRBD1 or TRBD2 may be the D gene (5 bases each). The DNA end is a closer match to TRBJ2-7, so the J assignment may be wrong. The CDR3 has 14 residues. Germline CDR1 MNHEY, CDR2 SMNVEV (reference sequence).